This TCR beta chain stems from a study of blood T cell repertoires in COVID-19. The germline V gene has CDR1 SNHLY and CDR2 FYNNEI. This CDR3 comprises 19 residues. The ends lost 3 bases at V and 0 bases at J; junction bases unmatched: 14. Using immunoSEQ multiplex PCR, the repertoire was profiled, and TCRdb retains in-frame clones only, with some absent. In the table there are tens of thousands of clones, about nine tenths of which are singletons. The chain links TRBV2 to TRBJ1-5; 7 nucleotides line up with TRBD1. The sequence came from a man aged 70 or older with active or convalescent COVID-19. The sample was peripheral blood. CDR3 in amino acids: CASSDRLRQGDYSNQPQHF. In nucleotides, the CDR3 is TGTGCCAGCAGTGACCGTCTGCGGCAGGGGGATTATAGCAATCAGCCCCAGCATTTT. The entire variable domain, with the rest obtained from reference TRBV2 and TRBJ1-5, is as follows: EPEVTQTPSHQVTQMGQEVILRCVPISNHLYFYWYRQILGQKVEFLVSFYNNEISEKSEIFDDQFSVERPDGSNFTLKIRSTKLEDSAMYFCASSDRLRQGDYSNQPQHFGDGTRLSIL.